The 23 T cell receptor beta chains reported below all come from one sample, sequenced in a study of breast tumors, draining lymph nodes, adjacent tissues. TCRdb reprocessed the multiplex PCR reads via MiXCR and lists one record per CDR3 protein. This sample has nearly 200,000 distinct CDR3 sequences, with approximately 30% found just once. Samples came from axillary lymph nodes draining the breast cancer. The sample taken for sequencing was axillary lymph node tissue. These receptors were obtained from a female donor with breast cancer. Some clones in this sample may be carry-over from other donors' samples.

In the case of this clonotype: As the CDR3 is not closed by the conserved phenylalanine or tryptophan, this likely results from a read error. The genes are TRBV9 and TRBJ1-5, with TRBD1 matching over 9 bases. CDR3 length: 18 residues. Germline values: CDR1 SGDLS, CDR2 YYNGEE. The trim removed 0 bases at V and 6 bases at J, leaving 13 bases unmatched. The CDR3 DNA follows: TGTGCCAGCAGCGTAGGTACGGGGGGGGACAGGGTCACTCAGCCCCAGCATCTT. As protein: CASSVGTGGDRVTQPQHL.

This clonotype has ten or more counts. The chain carries TRBV27 and TRBJ2-2; D call uncertain. Germline CDR1 and CDR2: MNHEY and SMNVEV (reference sequence). V was shortened by 5 bases and J by 4 bases, with 11 bases between the two germline ends. The CDR3 spans 14 residues. Here the CDR3 reads CASSPLPGTGELFF. The DNA for the CDR3 is TGTGCCAGCAGTCCATTACCTGGCACCGGGGAGCTGTTTTTT.

Many counts were recorded for this clonotype. The chain couples TRBV4-3 to TRBJ2-1; possibly TRBD2 for D (6 bases). With 4 bases removed from V and 8 bases from J, the gap between germline ends came to 12 bases. Germline values: CDR1 LGHNA, CDR2 YSLEER. The CDR3 runs to 13 residues. The CDR3 spells CASSPTRRHEQFF. The CDR3 DNA is TGCGCCAGCAGCCCGACTAGACGGCATGAGCAGTTCTTC.

This clonotype was found many times. The chain combines TRBV6-6 with TRBJ1-5, with TRBD1 matching 7 bases. Germline assignment: CDR1 MNHNY and CDR2 SVGAGI (reference sequence). This CDR3 region has 16 residues. The J segment lost 3 bases and the V segment lost 7 bases, leaving 12 bases of the junction unmatched. The CDR3 coding sequence is TGTGCCAGCACTACAACCGACAGGGACCTCAATCAGCCCCAGCATTTT. Translation: CASTTTDRDLNQPQHF.

This clonotype was counted many times. J is TRBJ2-7 and V is TRBV7-8; D gene uncertain. V shed 3 bases and J shed 3 bases, with 3 bases lying between them. Per germline, CDR1 SGHVS and CDR2 FQNEAQ. The CDR3 runs to 11 residues. In DNA, the CDR3 is TGTGCCAGCAGCTTTAACTACGAGCAGTACTTC. This codes for CASSFNYEQYF. The variable domain in full, with the rest retrieved from reference TRBV7-8 and TRBJ2-7, is GAGVSQSPRYKVAKRGQDVALRCDPISGHVSLFWYQQALGQGPEFLTYFQNEAQLDKSGLPSDRFFAERPEGSVSTLKIQRTQQEDSAVYLCASSFNYEQYFGPGTRLTVT.

This clonotype was seen many times. The V call is TRBV5-1, the J call TRBJ2-7; 8 bases agree with TRBD1. Trimming at V came to 4 bases and at J to 0 bases, leaving 6 bases not matched to a gene. CDR3 size: 15 residues. The germline gives CDR1 SGHRS, CDR2 YFSETQ. CDR3: CASSLRTGSSYEQYF. The CDR3 nucleotides are TGCGCCAGCAGCCTTAGGACAGGGAGCTCCTACGAGCAGTACTTC.

Many counts were recorded for this clonotype. V gene TRBV28 combines with J gene TRBJ1-3; the D is unclear. The CDR3 length is 20 residues. Germline assignment: CDR1 MDHEN and CDR2 SYDVKM. Trimming removed 3 bases from V and 1 base from J, with 25 bases in between. The CDR3 here is CASSLDSEATVRSSGNTIYF. The CDR3 coding sequence is TGTGCCAGCAGTTTGGACTCCGAGGCCACAGTAAGGTCTTCTGGAAACACCATATATTTT. The variable domain in full, with the rest retrieved from reference TRBV28 and TRBJ1-3, is DVKVTQSSRYLVKRTGEKVFLECVQDMDHENMFWYRQDPGLGLRLIYFSYDVKMKEKGDIPEGYSVSREKKERFSLILESASTNQTSMYLCASSLDSEATVRSSGNTIYFGEGSWLTVV.

This clonotype was seen ten or more times. The V and J genes are TRBV5-1 and TRBJ2-7; TRBD1 agrees at 10 bases. The CDR3 sequence is 15 residues long. Germline CDR1 reads SGHRS; CDR2 reads YFSETQ. V was clipped by 3 bases and J by 0 bases; unmatched bases: 3. The CDR3 reads CASSSGTGASYEQYF. DNA of the CDR3: TGCGCCAGCAGCTCCGGGACAGGGGCCTCCTACGAGCAGTACTTC.

In its sample, this clonotype was seen many times. The chain has TRBV7-2 and TRBJ2-7, with TRBD2 matching over 8 bases. J gave up 3 bases and V 5 bases, and 9 bases lay outside the gene matches. The length of the CDR3 is 15 residues. From germline, CDR1 is SGHTA and CDR2 FQGNSA. Here the CDR3 DNA reads TGTGCCAGCAGCGAGGCGGGGGGACGGGGCTACGAGCAGTACTTC. Translated: CASSEAGGRGYEQYF.

A remark on this clonotype: A much larger clonotype is one base distant, so this may be a read error. The chain has TRBV9 and TRBJ2-5, with 9 bases lining up with TRBD2. Trimming cost V 0 bases and J 7 bases; bases outside gene matches: 13. Germline V gives CDR1 SGDLS, CDR2 YYNGEE. CDR3 length: 17 amino acids. CDR3 coding DNA: TGTGCCAGCAGCGTAGGAATAGCGGGAGTGGTGGGGGCGACCCAGTACTTC. This translates into CASSVGIAGVVGATQYF.

As regards this clonotype: This may be a read error: a much more frequent sequence differs by one nucleotide. The J gene is TRBJ2-5, the V gene TRBV13; 7 bases align to TRBD2. V dropped 9 bases and J dropped 3; count of bases not matched to a gene: 10. The CDR3 is 14 amino acids. Germline values: CDR1 PRHDT, CDR2 FYEKMQ (reference sequence). The CDR3 region is CASRLPGGKETQYF. For the CDR3, the DNA is TGTGCCAGTAGACTACCGGGGGGTAAAGAGACCCAGTACTTC.

This clonotype was seen ten or more times. This could be a read error, since a much larger clone is one nucleotide away. The V gene is TRBV7-2, the J gene TRBJ2-5, with D perhaps assigned TRBD1 or TRBD2 (5 bases each). The CDR3 has 15 amino acids. CDR1 is SGHTA and CDR2 is FQGNSA in the germline V gene. This CDR3 reads CASSLPGPSQETQHF. DNA for the CDR3: TGTGCCAGCAGTTTACCGGGACCGTCGCAAGAGACCCAGCACTTC. The variable domain in full, with the rest retrieved from reference TRBV7-2 and TRBJ2-5, is GAGVSQSPSNKVTEKGKDVELRCDPISGHTALYWYRQSLGQGLEFLIYFQGNSAPDKSGLPSDRFSAERTGGSVSTLTIQRTQQEDSAVYLCASSLPGPSQETQHFGPGTRLLVL.

This clonotype showed up just a few times. The chain links TRBV20-1 to TRBJ1-1; D gene ambiguous. Trimming took off 3 bases at V and 2 bases at J, with 13 bases between the two ends. Looked up from germline, CDR1 is DFQATT and CDR2 is SNEGSKA (reference sequence). The CDR3 is 14 residues long. This CDR3 is CSARGGLSNTEAFF. For the CDR3, the DNA is TGCAGTGCTAGGGGAGGCCTTTCTAACACTGAAGCTTTCTTT.

This clonotype was counted many times. V gene TRBV18 combines with J gene TRBJ2-7; 8 nucleotides line up with TRBD1. Trimming removed 0 bases from V and 3 bases from J; junction bases left unmatched: 1. Germline assignment: CDR1 KGHSH and CDR2 LQKENI. This CDR3 has 14 amino acids. The CDR3 DNA reads TGTGCCAGCTCACCACCGGGACAGGACTACGAGCAGTACTTC. Translated: CASSPPGQDYEQYF.

This clonotype was counted many times. At one end, the junction sequence differs from germline, possibly due to a read error. The chain joins TRBV3-1 to TRBJ2-7; 7 positions agree with TRBD2. CDR3 length: 15 amino acids. Per the germline V gene, CDR1 is LGHDT and CDR2 is YNNKEL (reference sequence). As DNA, the CDR3 is TGTGCCAGCAGCCTTAGTGGCGGGAGCTCCCACGAGCAGTACTTC. Protein sequence: CASSLSGGSSHEQYF.

Notes on this clonotype: A much bigger clone sits one base away, suggesting this may be a read error. The chain combines TRBV20-1 with TRBJ1-5; no definite D call. Germline V gene sequence: CDR1 DFQATT, CDR2 SNEGSKA (reference sequence). The V end lost 6 bases, the J end lost 6 bases, and 21 bases lay between the germline ends. There are 15 residues in the CDR3. CDR3 region: CSAVPGPEVAQPQHF. The CDR3 DNA reads as TGCAGTGCAGTTCCGGGCCCAGAGGTTGCTCAGCCCCAGCATTTT.

This clonotype was counted ten times or more. The V and J genes are TRBV10-3 and TRBJ2-7; 10 bases fit TRBD1. Germline lookup yields CDR1 ENHRY and CDR2 SYGVKD. V shed 11 bases, J shed 3 bases, and the junction held 7 bases outside the gene matches. This CDR3 has 13 residues. CDR3 sequence reads: CAAHGQGVYEQYF. CDR3 coding DNA: TGTGCCGCGCACGGACAGGGGGTCTACGAGCAGTACTTC.

The sample holds one count of this clonotype. This CDR3 reads CASSRSGQGTDTQYF. The CDR3 region has the DNA TGTGCCAGCTCACGGTCTGGGCAGGGCACAGATACGCAGTATTTT. This sequence joins TRBV18 and TRBJ2-3; D is unresolved. In germline, CDR1 is KGHSH, CDR2 LQKENI. The CDR3 sequence is 15 residues long. V gave up 4 bases and J gave up 1 base, with 12 bases separating them.

With regard to this clonotype: At one end, the junction sequence differs from germline, possibly due to a read error. The chain couples TRBV20-1 to TRBJ2-3; 7 bases map to TRBD2. The germline gives CDR1 DFQATT, CDR2 SNEGSKA (reference sequence). The CDR3 runs to 14 residues. The CDR3 here is CCALSVTSTATQYF. DNA for the CDR3: TGCTGTGCTCTTAGCGTGACTAGCACAGCTACGCAGTATTTT.

This clonotype appeared many times. V and J are TRBV12-3 or TRBV12-4 and TRBJ1-5; D not certain. V gave up 8 bases and J gave up 9 bases, with 23 bases separating them. The CDR3 is 15 residues long. The CDR3 loop reads CASRHSATGGAPQHF. Here the CDR3 DNA reads TGTGCCAGCCGTCATTCCGCGACGGGTGGCGCGCCCCAGCATTTT.

Written as DNA, the CDR3 is TGTGCCAGCAGGGAGGATGGGGGTCGTAATCAGCCCCAGCATTTT. Translation: CASREDGGRNQPQHF. V usage is TRBV12-3 or TRBV12-4 and J usage is TRBJ1-5; TRBD1 is a possible D gene (5 bases). The germline V and J ends were trimmed by 6 bases and 4 bases, with 16 bases remaining between them. The CDR3 has 15 amino acids.

This clonotype was seen ten or more times. The DNA of the CDR3 is TGTGCCAGCAGCCAGTCTGATGGTGGCTACACCTTC. Its protein is CASSQSDGGYTF. V gene TRBV3-1 combines with J gene TRBJ1-2; no clear D. The CDR3 length is 12 residues. CDR1 and CDR2 (germline): LGHDT, YNNKEL (reference sequence). The V gene lost 3 bases and the J gene lost 7 bases, with 9 bases spanning the gap. The full variable domain, in which reference TRBV3-1 and TRBJ1-2 provide the parts outside the CDR3, is DTAVSQTPKYLVTQMGNDKSIKCEQNLGHDTMYWYKQDSKKFLKIMFSYNNKELIINETVPNRFSPKSPDKAHLNLHINSLELGDSAVYFCASSQSDGGYTFGSGTRLTVV.

As regards this clonotype: One base away lies a much larger clone, so this may be a sequencing read error. The rearrangement uses TRBV13 and TRBJ2-5; 9 positions agree with TRBD1. In germline, CDR1 is PRHDT, CDR2 FYEKMQ (reference sequence). The CDR3 contains 17 residues. CDR3 in amino acids: CASSLGGQGTSQEAQYF. The CDR3 bases are TGTGCCAGCAGCTTAGGCGGACAGGGGACCTCCCAAGAGGCCCAGTACTTC.